The 13 T cell receptor beta chains below all came from one sample that was sequenced in a study of blood T cell repertoires in COVID-19. Repertoires were generated with immunoSEQ multiplex PCR, while TCRdb's copy carries only in-frame clones and drops some. The sample holds approximately 150,000 clones, more than 90% seen once. The sequenced material came from peripheral blood. Receptors originate from a man aged 55 to 70 with active or convalescent COVID-19.

This chain uses TRBV28 with TRBJ1-1; D is unclear. Deletions cut 3 bases from V and 7 bases from J, with 33 bases between. Germline V gene sequence: CDR1 MDHEN, CDR2 SYDVKM. The CDR3 has 20 residues. The CDR3 reads CASSFPRGEAALTGFLEAFF. The CDR3 bases are TGTGCCAGCAGTTTCCCACGAGGTGAGGCGGCCCTCACCGGGTTCCTTGAAGCTTTCTTT.

The V and J genes are TRBV4-2 and TRBJ2-7; TRBD2 agrees at 9 bases. Germline assignment: CDR1 LGHNA and CDR2 YNFKEQ. The trim removed 1 base at V and 3 bases at J, leaving 10 bases unmatched. The CDR3 sequence is 17 residues long. The CDR3 DNA sequence: TGTGCCAGCAGCCAAGCGTACCTCTCTAGCGGGAACTACGAGCAGTACTTC. This sequence encodes CASSQAYLSSGNYEQYF.

This clone was counted a single time. The rearrangement links TRBV5-6 to TRBJ2-5; weak D call: TRBD1 (6 bases). This CDR3 is 15 amino acids long. V was clipped by 0 bases and J by 1 base, with 10 bases between them. Germline V gives CDR1 SGHDT, CDR2 YYEEEE. CDR3 in amino acids: CASSLETGLQETQYF. As DNA, the CDR3 is TGTGCCAGCAGCTTGGAGACAGGACTCCAAGAGACCCAGTACTTC.

The rearrangement joins TRBV29-1 to TRBJ2-6; 8 bases line up with TRBD1. CDR3 size: 14 residues. Trimming cost V 2 bases and J 6 bases; bases outside gene matches: 3. The germline CDR1 and CDR2 sequences are SQVTM and ANQGSEA. The chain's CDR3 is CSVEIRGQANVLTF. Written as DNA, the CDR3 is TGCAGCGTTGAAATCAGGGGGCAGGCCAACGTCCTGACTTTC.

The rearrangement joins TRBV10-3 to TRBJ1-4; D may be TRBD1 (6 bases). Germline values: CDR1 ENHRY, CDR2 SYGVKD. The ends were cut back, 6 bases at V and 8 bases at J, with 16 bases in the middle. The CDR3 has 14 residues. CDR3 DNA: TGTGCCATCAGCGATGGACAGAATAGCGAAAAACTGTTTTTT. Its translation is CAISDGQNSEKLFF.

In this sample, this clone turned up once. The rearrangement joins TRBV27 to TRBJ2-2; 7 bases fit TRBD1. Trimming removed 6 bases from V and 0 bases from J; junction bases left unmatched: 1. This CDR3 has 14 residues. The germline gives CDR1 MNHEY, CDR2 SMNVEV (reference sequence). The CDR3 sequence: CASRDRPNTGELFF. The CDR3 bases are TGTGCCAGCAGGGACAGGCCGAACACCGGGGAGCTGTTTTTT.

Comment on this clone: In the same sample, other DNA sequences code for this CDR3. This rearrangement joins TRBV5-4 to TRBJ1-1; the match to TRBD1 covers 7 bases. The ends lost 0 bases at V and 2 bases at J; junction bases unmatched: 4. This CDR3 is built from 15 residues. Germline-derived CDR1 and CDR2 are SGHNT and YYREEE (reference sequence). The CDR3 spells CASSLGGTANTEAFF. Here the CDR3 DNA reads TGTGCCAGCAGCTTGGGGGGGACAGCTAACACTGAAGCTTTCTTT.

The chain has TRBV11-3 and TRBJ2-1; 15 nucleotides match TRBD2. CDR1 is SGHNT and CDR2 is YENEEA in the germline V gene. The length of the CDR3 is 19 residues. V was pared by 0 bases and J by 5 bases, with 8 bases of the junction left unmatched. The CDR3 loop is CASSLDSYGTSGRNNEQFF. CDR3 DNA: TGTGCCAGCAGCTTAGACTCGTACGGGACTAGCGGGAGGAACAATGAGCAGTTCTTC.

The V and J genes are TRBV4-2 and TRBJ2-3; 7 nucleotides agree with TRBD2. The V gene's germline CDR1 is LGHNA and CDR2 YNFKEQ. Trimming removed 4 bases from V and 2 bases from J; junction bases left unmatched: 9. This CDR3 is built from 16 residues. The CDR3 region has the DNA TGTGCCAGCAGCCCCGATCTGGGGGGGAACACAGATACGCAGTATTTT. Translated, it gives CASSPDLGGNTDTQYF.

This clone occurred once. The chain carries TRBV10-1 and TRBJ2-3; 7 nucleotides align to TRBD2. The CDR3 is 17 amino acids. Germline CDR1 WNHNN, CDR2 SYGVQD (reference sequence). V shed 4 bases and J 0 bases; nucleotides not matched to a gene: 10. For the CDR3, the DNA is TGCGCCAGCAGTGTGCTCGGGGGTAGCGGGAGCACAGATACGCAGTATTTT. Translated, it gives CASSVLGGSGSTDTQYF.

J is TRBJ2-1 and V is TRBV13; 8 bases fit TRBD2. The CDR3 is 14 amino acids. The V gene's germline CDR1 is PRHDT and CDR2 FYEKMQ (reference sequence). The J segment lost 9 bases and the V segment lost 3 bases, leaving 7 bases of the junction unmatched. The CDR3, as DNA: TGTGCCAGCAGCTTTAAAGCGGGAGTCCCTGAGCAGTTCTTC. It specifies CASSFKAGVPEQFF.

This chain joins TRBV29-1 and TRBJ1-1, with TRBD1 identical over 8 bases. The CDR3 has 13 amino acids. In germline, CDR1 is SQVTM, CDR2 ANQGSEA. V was pared by 7 bases and J by 5 bases, with 9 bases of the junction left unmatched. The CDR3 bases are TGCAGCGGAGACTCAGGGGGCAGAACTGAAGCTTTCTTT. Translation gives CSGDSGGRTEAFF.

V and J are TRBV7-2 and TRBJ2-2; TRBD1 is a possible D gene (5 bases). The CDR3 spans 15 residues. The V gene's germline CDR1 is SGHTA and CDR2 FQGNSA. Trimming left V 2 bases short and J 4 bases short, with 11 bases between. CDR3 protein: CASSLSVRGTGELFF. CDR3 DNA sequence: TGTGCCAGCAGCTTATCAGTAAGGGGCACCGGGGAGCTGTTTTTT.